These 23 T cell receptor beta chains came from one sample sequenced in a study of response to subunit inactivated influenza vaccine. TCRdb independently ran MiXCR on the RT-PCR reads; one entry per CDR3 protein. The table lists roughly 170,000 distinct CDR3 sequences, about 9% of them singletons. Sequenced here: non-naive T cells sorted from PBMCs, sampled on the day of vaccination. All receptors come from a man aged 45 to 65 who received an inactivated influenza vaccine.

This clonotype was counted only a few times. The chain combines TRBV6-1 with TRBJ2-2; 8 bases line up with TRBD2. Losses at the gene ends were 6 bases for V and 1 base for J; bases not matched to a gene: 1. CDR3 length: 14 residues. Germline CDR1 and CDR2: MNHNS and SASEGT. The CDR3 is CASRTSGNTGELFF. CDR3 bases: TGTGCCAGCAGAACTAGCGGGAACACCGGGGAGCTGTTTTTT.

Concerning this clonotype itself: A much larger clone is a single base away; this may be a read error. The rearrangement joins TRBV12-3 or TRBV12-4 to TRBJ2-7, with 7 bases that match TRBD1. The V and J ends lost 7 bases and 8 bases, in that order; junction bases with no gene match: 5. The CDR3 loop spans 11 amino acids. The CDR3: CASINRGKQYF. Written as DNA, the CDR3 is TGTGCCAGCATCAACAGGGGAAAGCAGTACTTC.

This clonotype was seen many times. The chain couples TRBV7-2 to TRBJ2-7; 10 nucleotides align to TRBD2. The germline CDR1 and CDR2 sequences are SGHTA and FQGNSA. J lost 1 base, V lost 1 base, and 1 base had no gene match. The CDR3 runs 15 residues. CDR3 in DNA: TGTGCCAGCAGCTTAGGGACTAGCGGATCCTACGAGCAGTACTTC. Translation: CASSLGTSGSYEQYF. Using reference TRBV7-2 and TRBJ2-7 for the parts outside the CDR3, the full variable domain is GAGVSQSPSNKVTEKGKDVELRCDPISGHTALYWYRQSLGQGLEFLIYFQGNSAPDKSGLPSDRFSAERTGGSVSTLTIQRTQQEDSAVYLCASSLGTSGSYEQYFGPGTRLTVT.

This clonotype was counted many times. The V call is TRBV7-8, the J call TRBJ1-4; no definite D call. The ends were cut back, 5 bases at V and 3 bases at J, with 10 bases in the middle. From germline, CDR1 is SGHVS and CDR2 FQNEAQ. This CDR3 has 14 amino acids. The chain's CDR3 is CASSNGLSNEKLFF. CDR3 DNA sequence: TGTGCCAGCAGCAATGGATTATCTAATGAAAAACTGTTTTTT. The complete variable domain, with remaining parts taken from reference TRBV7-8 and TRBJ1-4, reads GAGVSQSPRYKVAKRGQDVALRCDPISGHVSLFWYQQALGQGPEFLTYFQNEAQLDKSGLPSDRFFAERPEGSVSTLKIQRTQQEDSAVYLCASSNGLSNEKLFFGSGTQLSVL.

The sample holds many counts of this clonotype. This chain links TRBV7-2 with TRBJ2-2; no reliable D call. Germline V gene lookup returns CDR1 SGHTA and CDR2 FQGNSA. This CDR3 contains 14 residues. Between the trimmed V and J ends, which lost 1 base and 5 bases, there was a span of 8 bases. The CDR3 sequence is CASSLVPRTGELFF. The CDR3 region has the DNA TGTGCCAGCAGCTTAGTGCCAAGAACCGGGGAGCTGTTTTTT.

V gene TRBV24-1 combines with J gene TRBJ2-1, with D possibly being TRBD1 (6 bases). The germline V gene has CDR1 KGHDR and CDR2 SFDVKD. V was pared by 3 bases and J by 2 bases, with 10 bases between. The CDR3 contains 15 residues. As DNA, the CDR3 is TGTGCCACCAGTGATGGACAGAATGCCTACAATGAGCAGTTCTTC. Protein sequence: CATSDGQNAYNEQFF.

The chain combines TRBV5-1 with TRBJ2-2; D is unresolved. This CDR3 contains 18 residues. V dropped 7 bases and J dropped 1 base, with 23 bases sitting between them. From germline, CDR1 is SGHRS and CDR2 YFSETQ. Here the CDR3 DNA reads TGCGCCAGCCGACCGTCACGGACGGACCAGGAGAACACCGGGGAGCTGTTTTTT. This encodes CASRPSRTDQENTGELFF. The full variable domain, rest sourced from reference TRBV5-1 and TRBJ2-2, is KAGVTQTPRYLIKTRGQQVTLSCSPISGHRSVSWYQQTPGQGLQFLFEYFSETQRNKGNFPGRFSGRQFSNSRSEMNVSTLELGDSALYLCASRPSRTDQENTGELFFGEGSRLTVL.

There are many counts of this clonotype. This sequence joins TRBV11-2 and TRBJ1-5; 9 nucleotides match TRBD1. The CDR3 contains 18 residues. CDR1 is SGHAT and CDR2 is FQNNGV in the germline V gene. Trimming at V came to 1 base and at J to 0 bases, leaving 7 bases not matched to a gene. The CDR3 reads CASSLGGTGSYSNQPQHF. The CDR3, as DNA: TGTGCCAGCAGCTTAGGTGGGACAGGGTCCTATAGCAATCAGCCCCAGCATTTT.

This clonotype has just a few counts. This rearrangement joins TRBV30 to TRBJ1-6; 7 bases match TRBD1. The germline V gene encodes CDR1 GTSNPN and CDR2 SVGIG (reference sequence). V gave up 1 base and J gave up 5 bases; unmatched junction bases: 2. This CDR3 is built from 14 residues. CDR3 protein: CAWSEGQNNSPLHF. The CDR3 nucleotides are TGTGCCTGGAGTGAGGGACAGAATAATTCACCCCTCCACTTT.

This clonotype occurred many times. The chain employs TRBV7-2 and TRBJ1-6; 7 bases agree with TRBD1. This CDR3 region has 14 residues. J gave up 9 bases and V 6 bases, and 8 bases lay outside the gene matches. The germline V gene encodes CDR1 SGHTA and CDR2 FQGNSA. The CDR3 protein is CASSTTGTRSPLHF. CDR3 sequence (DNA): TGTGCCAGCAGTACGACAGGGACGCGTTCACCCCTCCACTTT.

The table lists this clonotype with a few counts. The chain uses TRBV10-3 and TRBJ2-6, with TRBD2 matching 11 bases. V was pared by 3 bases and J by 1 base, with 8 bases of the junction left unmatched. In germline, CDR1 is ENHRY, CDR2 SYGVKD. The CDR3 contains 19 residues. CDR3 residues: CAISDGGTSGSSGANVLTF. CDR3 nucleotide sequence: TGTGCCATCAGTGATGGGGGAACTAGCGGGAGTTCTGGGGCCAACGTCCTGACTTTC.

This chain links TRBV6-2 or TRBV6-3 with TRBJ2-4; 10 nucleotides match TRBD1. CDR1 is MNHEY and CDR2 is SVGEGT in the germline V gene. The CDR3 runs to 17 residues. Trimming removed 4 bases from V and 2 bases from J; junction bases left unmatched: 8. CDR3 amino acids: CASSFGVGQGSKNIQYF. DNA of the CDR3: TGTGCCAGCAGTTTCGGTGTGGGACAGGGGTCCAAAAACATTCAGTACTTC.

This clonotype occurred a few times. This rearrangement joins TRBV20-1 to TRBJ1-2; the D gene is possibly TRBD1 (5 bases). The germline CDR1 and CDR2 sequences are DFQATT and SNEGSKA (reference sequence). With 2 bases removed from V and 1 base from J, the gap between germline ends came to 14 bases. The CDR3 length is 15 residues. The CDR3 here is CSARNTDSFNYGYTF. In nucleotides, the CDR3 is TGCAGTGCTAGAAATACAGACAGTTTTAACTATGGCTACACCTTC.

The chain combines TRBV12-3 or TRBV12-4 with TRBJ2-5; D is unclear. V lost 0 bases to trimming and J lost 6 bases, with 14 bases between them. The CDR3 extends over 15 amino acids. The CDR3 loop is CASSLAGDPWKTQYF. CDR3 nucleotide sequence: TGTGCCAGCAGTTTAGCTGGAGATCCTTGGAAGACCCAGTACTTC.

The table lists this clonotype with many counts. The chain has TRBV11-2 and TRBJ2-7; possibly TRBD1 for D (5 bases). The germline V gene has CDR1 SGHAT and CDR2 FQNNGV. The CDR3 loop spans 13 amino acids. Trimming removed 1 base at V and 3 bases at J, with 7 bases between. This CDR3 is CASSLVQGYEQYF. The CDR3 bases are TGTGCCAGCAGCTTAGTCCAGGGCTACGAGCAGTACTTC.

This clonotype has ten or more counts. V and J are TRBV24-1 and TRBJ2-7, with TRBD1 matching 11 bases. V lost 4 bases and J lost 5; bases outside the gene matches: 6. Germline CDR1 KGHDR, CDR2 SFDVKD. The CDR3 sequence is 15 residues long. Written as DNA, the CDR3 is TGTGCCACCAGTGAAACCGGGACAGGGGGGAACGAGCAGTACTTC. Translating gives CATSETGTGGNEQYF.

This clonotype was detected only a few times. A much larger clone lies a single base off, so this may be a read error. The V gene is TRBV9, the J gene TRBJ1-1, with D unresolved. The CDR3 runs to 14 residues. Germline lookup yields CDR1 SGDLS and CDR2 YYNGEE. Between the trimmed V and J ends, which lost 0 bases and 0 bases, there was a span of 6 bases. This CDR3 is CASSVEVMNTEAFF. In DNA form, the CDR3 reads TGTGCCAGCAGCGTAGAAGTCATGAACACTGAAGCTTTCTTT. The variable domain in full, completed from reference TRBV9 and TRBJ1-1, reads DSGVTQTPKHLITATGQRVTLRCSPRSGDLSVYWYQQSLDQGLQFLIQYYNGEERAKGNILERFSAQQFPDLHSELNLSSLELGDSALYFCASSVEVMNTEAFFGQGTRLTVV.

CDR3 sequence: CASSGRDRDSYEQYF. The CDR3 nucleotides are TGTGCCAGCAGTGGGCGAGACAGGGATTCCTACGAGCAGTACTTC. The chain employs TRBV6-1 and TRBJ2-7; 7 bases line up with TRBD1. This CDR3 contains 15 residues. Looked up from germline, CDR1 is MNHNS and CDR2 is SASEGT. Trimming took 4 bases from V and 1 from J; bases not matched to a gene: 7.

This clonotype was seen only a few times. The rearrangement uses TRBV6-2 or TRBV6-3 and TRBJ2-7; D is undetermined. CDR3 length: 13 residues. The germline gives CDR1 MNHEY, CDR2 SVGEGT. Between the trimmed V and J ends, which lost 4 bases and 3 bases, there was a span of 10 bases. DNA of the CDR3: TGTGCCAGCAGTTTCGCACATTACTACGAGCAGTACTTC. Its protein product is CASSFAHYYEQYF.

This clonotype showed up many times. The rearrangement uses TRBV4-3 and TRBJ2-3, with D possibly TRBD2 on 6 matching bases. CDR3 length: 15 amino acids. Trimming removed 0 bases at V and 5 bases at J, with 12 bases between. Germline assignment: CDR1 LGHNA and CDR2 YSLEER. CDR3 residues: CASSQDWTKGDTQYF. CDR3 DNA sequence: TGCGCCAGCAGCCAAGATTGGACTAAGGGAGATACGCAGTATTTT.

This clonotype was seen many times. CDR3 sequence: CSVAVAESTDTQYF. The DNA for the CDR3 is TGCAGCGTTGCCGTAGCGGAAAGCACAGATACGCAGTATTTT. V and J are TRBV29-1 and TRBJ2-3; tentative D call: TRBD2 (6 bases). Trimming removed 4 bases at V and 0 bases at J, with 11 bases between. This CDR3 spans 14 amino acids. CDR1 and CDR2 from the germline V gene are SQVTM and ANQGSEA.

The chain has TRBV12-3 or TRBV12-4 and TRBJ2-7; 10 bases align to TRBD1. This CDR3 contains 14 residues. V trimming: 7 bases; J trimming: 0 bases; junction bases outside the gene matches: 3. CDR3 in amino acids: CASTGTGASYEQYF. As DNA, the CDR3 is TGTGCCAGCACCGGGACAGGGGCCTCCTACGAGCAGTACTTC.

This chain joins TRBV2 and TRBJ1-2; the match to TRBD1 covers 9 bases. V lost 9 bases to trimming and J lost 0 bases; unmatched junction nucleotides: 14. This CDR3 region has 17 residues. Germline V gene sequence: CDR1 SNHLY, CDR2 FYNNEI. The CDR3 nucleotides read TGTGCCAGGATAGATCCGGGACAGGGACCTACTAACTATGGCTACACCTTC. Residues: CARIDPGQGPTNYGYTF. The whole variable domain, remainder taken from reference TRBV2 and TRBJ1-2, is EPEVTQTPSHQVTQMGQEVILRCVPISNHLYFYWYRQILGQKVEFLVSFYNNEISEKSEIFDDQFSVERPDGSNFTLKIRSTKLEDSAMYFCARIDPGQGPTNYGYTFGSGTRLTVV.